A single sample gave rise to the 17 T cell receptor beta chains below, sequenced in a study of response to subunit inactivated influenza vaccine. TCRdb reprocessed the RT-PCR reads via MiXCR and lists one record per CDR3 protein. The sample shows about 780,000 distinct CDR3 sequences, about 18% of them seen only once. The source was PBMCs from blood, collected less than 6 days after vaccination. The receptor source for this set is a man between 50 and 59 years old who received an inactivated influenza vaccine.

This clonotype came up a few times. The chain is built from TRBV12-3 or TRBV12-4 and TRBJ2-1; D may be TRBD1 (6 bases). V was clipped by 6 bases and J by 8 bases, with 20 bases between them. The CDR3 totals 15 residues. The CDR3: CASSPPLVGADEQFF. The CDR3 bases are TGTGCCAGCAGCCCGCCATTAGTGGGGGCCGATGAGCAGTTCTTC.

CDR3: CASSQDLGRFFTEAFF. Here the CDR3 DNA reads TGCGCCAGCAGCCAAGATCTGGGGAGGTTTTTCACTGAAGCTTTCTTT. This chain joins TRBV4-3 and TRBJ1-1, with no clear D. This CDR3 region has 16 residues. Trimming removed 0 bases from V and 4 bases from J, with 15 bases in between. Germline CDR1 LGHNA, CDR2 YSLEER.

This clonotype was found a few times. The genes are TRBV5-1 and TRBJ1-2, with D unclear. The CDR3 loop spans 13 amino acids. Per germline, CDR1 SGHRS and CDR2 YFSETQ. V was cut by 4 bases and J by 8 bases, with 15 bases left in between. CDR3 in amino acids: CASSQFDRVGYTF. CDR3 nucleotides: TGCGCCAGCAGCCAATTCGACCGCGTGGGCTACACCTTC.

V and J are TRBV12-3 or TRBV12-4 and TRBJ1-2, with D possibly matching TRBD1 (5 bases). The length of the CDR3 is 13 residues. Trimming shortened V by 2 bases and J by 7 bases, and 11 bases separated the two germline ends. The CDR3 DNA sequence: TGTGCCAGCAGTTTATGGGGGGGAGGTGGCTACACCTTC. Its protein product is CASSLWGGGGYTF.

This sequence joins TRBV5-5 and TRBJ1-4, with D possibly matching TRBD1 (6 bases). The germline V gene encodes CDR1 SGHKS and CDR2 YYEKEE (reference sequence). Between the trimmed V and J ends, which lost 5 bases and 16 bases, there was a span of 12 bases. CDR3 length: 10 amino acids. The CDR3 loop reads CASRPDRPFF. CDR3 in DNA: TGTGCCAGCAGACCAGACAGGCCGTTTTTT.

This clonotype has only a few counts. The chain recombines TRBV5-1 with TRBJ1-2; 9 bases line up with TRBD1. This CDR3 is 14 amino acids long. The V and J ends lost 4 bases and 8 bases, in that order; junction bases with no gene match: 9. Germline loops: CDR1 SGHRS, CDR2 YFSETQ. CDR3 amino acids: CASSPLQGAGGYTF. As DNA, the CDR3 is TGCGCCAGCAGCCCTCTACAGGGGGCTGGAGGCTACACCTTC. The whole variable domain, filled in from reference TRBV5-1 and TRBJ1-2, reads KAGVTQTPRYLIKTRGQQVTLSCSPISGHRSVSWYQQTPGQGLQFLFEYFSETQRNKGNFPGRFSGRQFSNSRSEMNVSTLELGDSALYLCASSPLQGAGGYTFGSGTRLTVV.

This clonotype was observed at least ten times. The chain is built from TRBV2 and TRBJ1-6, with 7 nucleotides matching TRBD1. CDR3 length: 13 residues. V was clipped by 5 bases and J by 7 bases; unmatched bases: 2. The germline V gene encodes CDR1 SNHLY and CDR2 FYNNEI. Here the CDR3 DNA reads TGTGCCAGCAGTTCAGGGGGGAATTCACCCCTCCACTTT. Protein sequence: CASSSGGNSPLHF.

In this sample, this clonotype turned up a few times. The chain combines TRBV7-2 with TRBJ2-7; 8 bases are a match to TRBD2. Germline V gene data show CDR1 as SGHTA and CDR2 as FQGNSA. This CDR3 comprises 14 residues. Losses at the gene ends were 7 bases for V and 2 bases for J; bases not matched to a gene: 7. The DNA of the CDR3 is TGTGCCAGCACCACAACCGGGGGGGCCTACGAGCAGTACTTC. Its translation is CASTTTGGAYEQYF.

The chain couples TRBV4-3 to TRBJ2-2; TRBD2 matches 7 bases. Germline V gives CDR1 LGHNA, CDR2 YSLEER. The CDR3 runs to 16 residues. J was trimmed by 0 bases and V by 3 bases; bases with no gene match: 4. The CDR3, as DNA: TGCGCCAGCAGCCAGCTAGCGGTCGCGAACACCGGGGAGCTGTTTTTT. Its protein product is CASSQLAVANTGELFF.

The sample holds a few counts of this clonotype. This chain connects TRBV7-9 to TRBJ2-7, with a weak D call TRBD2 (6 bases). Germline V CDR1 and CDR2: SEHNR, FQNEAQ (reference sequence). The CDR3 is 15 residues long. Trimming stripped 5 bases from V and 4 bases from J, with 18 bases between. For the CDR3, the DNA is TGTGCCAGCAGCGGGGACTCCCGGTCGTTTTACGAGCAGTACTTC. As protein: CASSGDSRSFYEQYF. Using reference TRBV7-9 and TRBJ2-7 for the parts outside the CDR3, the full variable domain is DTGVSQNPRHKITKRGQNVTFRCDPISEHNRLYWYRQTLGQGPEFLTYFQNEAQLEKSRLLSDRFSAERPKGSFSTLEIQRTEQGDSAMYLCASSGDSRSFYEQYFGPGTRLTVT.

The chain carries TRBV20-1 and TRBJ2-7; maybe TRBD2 (6 bases). CDR3 length: 14 amino acids. V was clipped by 1 base and J by 0 bases, with 10 bases between them. The germline gives CDR1 DFQATT, CDR2 SNEGSKA (reference sequence). The chain's CDR3 is CSARGPRGSYEQYF. The CDR3 region has the DNA TGCAGTGCTAGAGGTCCGCGGGGCTCCTACGAGCAGTACTTC.

There are a few counts of this clonotype. The V gene is TRBV7-9, the J gene TRBJ2-7, with D possibly being TRBD2 (6 bases). The V end was cut by 4 bases, the J end by 3 bases, with 10 bases between. The CDR3 length is 13 residues. CDR1 is SEHNR, CDR2 FQNEAQ, per germline (reference sequence). The CDR3 DNA is TGTGCCAGCAGCTCTAGCGTACTCTACGAGCAGTACTTC. It encodes CASSSSVLYEQYF.

The rearrangement links TRBV20-1 to TRBJ1-4; 9 nucleotides align to TRBD1. Germline CDR1 reads DFQATT; CDR2 reads SNEGSKA (reference sequence). V shed 3 bases, J shed 5 bases, and the junction held 4 bases outside the gene matches. The CDR3 has 14 amino acids. Here the CDR3 reads CSASPGTGNEKLFF. Written as DNA, the CDR3 is TGCAGTGCTAGCCCCGGGACAGGGAATGAAAAACTGTTTTTT.

This clonotype was seen more than once but under ten times. Here the CDR3 DNA reads TGTGCCATCAGGAGAGGAGGTGCTAGCAGCGAGCAGTACTTC. Protein product: CAIRRGGASSEQYF. The rearrangement links TRBV10-3 to TRBJ2-7, with D tentatively TRBD2 (5 bases). The V end was cut by 6 bases, the J end by 6 bases, with 18 bases between. The CDR3 has 14 amino acids. Germline V gene sequence: CDR1 ENHRY, CDR2 SYGVKD.

The chain couples TRBV19 to TRBJ2-1; 7 bases map to TRBD1. The CDR3 runs 15 residues. The germline V gene has CDR1 LNHDA and CDR2 SQIVND (reference sequence). V lost 2 bases and J lost 2; bases outside the gene matches: 3. The CDR3 region is CASSIRQGAYNEQFF. The CDR3 DNA reads TGTGCCAGTAGTATAAGGCAGGGGGCCTACAATGAGCAGTTCTTC.

The chain has TRBV20-1 and TRBJ2-1, with 8 bases fitting TRBD1. V shed 0 bases and J 0 bases; nucleotides not matched to a gene: 4. Per the germline V gene, CDR1 is DFQATT and CDR2 is SNEGSKA (reference sequence). This CDR3 is built from 16 residues. CDR3 DNA: TGCAGTGCTAGAGATGCGGACAGGGTCTCCTACAATGAGCAGTTCTTC. Protein: CSARDADRVSYNEQFF.

Many counts were recorded for this clonotype. The chain joins TRBV4-1 to TRBJ1-2; D is possibly TRBD1 (5 bases). Germline V gene lookup returns CDR1 MGHRA and CDR2 YSYEKL. This CDR3 region has 14 residues. The germline V and J ends were trimmed by 4 bases and 3 bases, with 12 bases remaining between them. The CDR3 protein is CASSRSGTDYGYTF. CDR3 bases: TGCGCCAGCAGCCGCTCCGGGACTGACTATGGCTACACCTTC.